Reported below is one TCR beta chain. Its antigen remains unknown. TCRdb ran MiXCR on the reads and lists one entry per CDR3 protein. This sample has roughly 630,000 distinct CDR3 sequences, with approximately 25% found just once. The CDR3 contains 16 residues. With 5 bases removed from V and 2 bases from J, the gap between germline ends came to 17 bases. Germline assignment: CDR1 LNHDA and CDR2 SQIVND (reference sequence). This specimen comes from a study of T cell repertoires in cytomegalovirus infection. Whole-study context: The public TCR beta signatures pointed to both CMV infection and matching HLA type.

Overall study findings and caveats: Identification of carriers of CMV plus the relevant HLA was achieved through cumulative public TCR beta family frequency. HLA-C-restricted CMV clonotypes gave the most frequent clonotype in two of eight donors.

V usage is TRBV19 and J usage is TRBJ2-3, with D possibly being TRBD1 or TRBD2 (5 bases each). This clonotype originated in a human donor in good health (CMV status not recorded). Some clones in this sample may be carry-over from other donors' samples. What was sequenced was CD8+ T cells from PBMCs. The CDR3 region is CASSPKKGRNTDTQYF. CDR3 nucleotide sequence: TGTGCCAGTAGTCCCAAGAAGGGACGCAACACAGATACGCAGTATTTT.